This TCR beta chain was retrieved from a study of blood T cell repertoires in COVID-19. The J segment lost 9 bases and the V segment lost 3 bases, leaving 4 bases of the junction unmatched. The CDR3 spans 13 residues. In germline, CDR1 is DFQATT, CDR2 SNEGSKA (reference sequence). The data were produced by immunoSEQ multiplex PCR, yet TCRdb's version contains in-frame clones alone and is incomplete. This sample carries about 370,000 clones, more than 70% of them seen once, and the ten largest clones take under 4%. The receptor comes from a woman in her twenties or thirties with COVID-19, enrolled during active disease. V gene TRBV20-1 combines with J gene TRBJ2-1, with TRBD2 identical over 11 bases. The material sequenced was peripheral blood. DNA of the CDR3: TGCAGTGCTAGTAGCGGGGGGGCCGGTGAGCAGTTCTTC. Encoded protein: CSASSGGAGEQFF.